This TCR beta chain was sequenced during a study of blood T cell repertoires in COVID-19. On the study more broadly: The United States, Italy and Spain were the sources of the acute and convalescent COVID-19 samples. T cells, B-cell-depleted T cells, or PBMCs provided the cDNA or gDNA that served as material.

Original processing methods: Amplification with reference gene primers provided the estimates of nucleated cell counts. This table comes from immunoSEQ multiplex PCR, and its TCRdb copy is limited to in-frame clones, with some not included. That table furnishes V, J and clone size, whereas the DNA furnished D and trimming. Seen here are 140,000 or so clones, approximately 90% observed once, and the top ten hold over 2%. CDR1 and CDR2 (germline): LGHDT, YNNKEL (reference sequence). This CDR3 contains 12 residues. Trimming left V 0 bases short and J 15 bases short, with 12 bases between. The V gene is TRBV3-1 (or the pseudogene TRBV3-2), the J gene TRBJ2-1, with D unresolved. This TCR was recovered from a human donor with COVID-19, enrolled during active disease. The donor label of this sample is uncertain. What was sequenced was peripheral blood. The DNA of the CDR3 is TGTGCCAGCAGCCAAGAGGCCCACCCTCGGTTCTTC. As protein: CASSQEAHPRFF.